The 22 T cell receptor beta chains reported below all come from one sample, sequenced in a study of shared clonotypes between healthy human individuals. Data came from immunoSEQ multiplex PCR; TCRdb stores just in-frame clones and leaves some out. The repertoire has roughly 2,500,000 clones, approximately 93% of them found once; the top ten carry 0.36%. Source material: naive CD4+ T cells from PBMCs. Subset meaning: CD45RA+ positively selected. The source is a man between 18 and 35 years old in good health. Some clones in this sample may be carry-over from other donors' samples.

The chain links TRBV7-2 to TRBJ2-1, with 7 bases aligning to TRBD1. V lost 10 bases to trimming and J lost 2 bases; unmatched junction nucleotides: 11. This CDR3 spans 15 amino acids. Germline loops: CDR1 SGHTA, CDR2 FQGNSA. CDR3 coding DNA: TGTGCCACCACTGAGAACGGACAGGCCTACAATGAGCAGTTCTTC. Translated: CATTENGQAYNEQFF.

CDR3 protein: CASSPLTQGVEQYF. The CDR3 DNA reads as TGTGCCAGTAGTCCTCTTACGCAGGGGGTCGAGCAGTACTTC. The chain joins TRBV19 to TRBJ2-7; 7 bases are shared with TRBD1. Germline-derived CDR1 and CDR2 are LNHDA and SQIVND (reference sequence). This CDR3 region has 14 residues. Losses at the gene ends were 5 bases for V and 6 bases for J; bases not matched to a gene: 10.

V usage is TRBV7-3 and J usage is TRBJ2-5, with D perhaps matching TRBD2 (6 bases). Germline V gene sequence: CDR1 SGHTA, CDR2 FQGTGA. The CDR3 is made up of 15 amino acids. V was shortened by 5 bases and J by 5 bases, with 18 bases between the two germline ends. CDR3 in amino acids: CASSPRASARETQYF. The CDR3 coding sequence is TGTGCCAGCAGCCCCCGGGCTAGCGCCCGGGAGACCCAGTACTTC. Drawing the rest from reference TRBV7-3 and TRBJ2-5, the complete variable domain is GAGVSQTPSNKVTEKGKYVELRCDPISGHTALYWYRQSLGQGPEFLIYFQGTGAADDSGLPNDRFFAVRPEGSVSTLKIQRTERGDSAVYLCASSPRASARETQYFGPGTRLLVL.

The chain has TRBV7-8 and TRBJ2-1; 10 bases align to TRBD2. The CDR3 has 16 amino acids. The V and J ends lost 4 bases and 5 bases, in that order; junction bases with no gene match: 8. Looked up from germline, CDR1 is SGHVS and CDR2 is FQNEAQ. CDR3 loop: CASSWSRLAGDNEQFF. CDR3 coding DNA: TGTGCCAGCAGCTGGAGCAGGCTAGCGGGAGACAATGAGCAGTTCTTC. The whole variable domain, remainder taken from reference TRBV7-8 and TRBJ2-1, is GAGVSQSPRYKVAKRGQDVALRCDPISGHVSLFWYQQALGQGPEFLTYFQNEAQLDKSGLPSDRFFAERPEGSVSTLKIQRTQQEDSAVYLCASSWSRLAGDNEQFFGPGTRLTVL.

The DNA of the CDR3 is TGTGCCTGGAGGGAGACAGGGGCGGGTAATGAAAAACTGTTTTTT. This translates into CAWRETGAGNEKLFF. The rearrangement uses TRBV30 and TRBJ1-4; 8 bases map to TRBD1. V trimming: 3 bases; J trimming: 4 bases; junction bases outside the gene matches: 7. This CDR3 is built from 15 residues. The germline V gene encodes CDR1 GTSNPN and CDR2 SVGIG (reference sequence). The full variable domain, with the rest looked up from reference TRBV30 and TRBJ1-4, is SQTIHQWPATLVQPVGSPLSLECTVEGTSNPNLYWYRQAAGRGLQLLFYSVGIGQISSEVPQNLSASRPQDRQFILSSKKLLLSDSGFYLCAWRETGAGNEKLFFGSGTQLSVL.

Note on this clone: Other DNA sequences in the same sample also yield this CDR3. The rearrangement joins TRBV28 to TRBJ1-1, with a weak D call TRBD1 (6 bases). Trimming stripped 4 bases from V and 11 bases from J, with 11 bases between. CDR1 MDHEN and CDR2 SYDVKM come from the germline V gene. The CDR3 runs 11 residues. The CDR3 DNA reads as TGTGCCAGCAGTTCACAGGGACGGGCTTTCTTT. Translation gives CASSSQGRAFF.

The chain couples TRBV30 to TRBJ1-3; D is uncertain. This CDR3 contains 15 residues. The V end was cut by 3 bases, the J end by 3 bases, with 15 bases between. Per germline, CDR1 GTSNPN and CDR2 SVGIG (reference sequence). The CDR3 DNA sequence: TGTGCCTGGAGCTCCATATTCGGCCGTGGAAACACCATATATTTT. It yields the protein CAWSSIFGRGNTIYF.

This clone was observed a handful of times. The chain links TRBV11-3 to TRBJ1-1; no firm D call. The V and J ends lost 5 bases and 5 bases respectively, with 9 bases between them. The CDR3 covers 12 residues. Germline CDR1 SGHNT, CDR2 YENEEA. The CDR3 nucleotides read TGTGCCAGCAGCGGCGGGGAAACTGAAGCTTTCTTT. This codes for CASSGGETEAFF.

The genes are TRBV5-6 and TRBJ2-3; 9 nucleotides agree with TRBD2. Germline assignment: CDR1 SGHDT and CDR2 YYEEEE. This CDR3 has 17 amino acids. The V gene end was trimmed by 4 bases and the J gene end by 4 bases; junction bases not matched to a gene: 13. The CDR3 nucleotides are TGTGCCAGCAGCCGCCTAAGACTAGCGGATGGTTCAGATACGCAGTATTTT. Translating it yields CASSRLRLADGSDTQYF. The whole variable domain, filled in from reference TRBV5-6 and TRBJ2-3, reads DAGVTQSPTHLIKTRGQQVTLRCSPKSGHDTVSWYQQALGQGPQFIFQYYEEEERQRGNFPDRFSGHQFPNYSSELNVNALLLGDSALYLCASSRLRLADGSDTQYFGPGTRLTVL.

The gene calls are TRBV10-3 and TRBJ2-6; tentative D call: TRBD2 (5 bases). There are 13 residues in the CDR3. CDR1 and CDR2 (germline): ENHRY, SYGVKD. The V and J ends lost 8 bases and 2 bases respectively, with 7 bases between them. CDR3 nucleotides: TGTGCCATCTTGGGAGCTGGGGCCAACGTCCTGACTTTC. This translates into CAILGAGANVLTF.

This chain joins TRBV2 and TRBJ1-1; D possibly corresponds to TRBD1 (5 bases). CDR1 is SNHLY, CDR2 FYNNEI, per germline. The V gene lost 8 bases and the J gene lost 1 base, with 11 bases spanning the gap. The CDR3 is made up of 13 amino acids. DNA for the CDR3: TGTGCCAGCGGGGCTGAGGGGAACACTGAAGCTTTCTTT. This sequence encodes CASGAEGNTEAFF.

CDR3 DNA sequence: TGTGCCAGCAGTTACTCGTCTCAGGGCACAGATACGCAGTATTTT. The encoded protein is CASSYSSQGTDTQYF. V and J are TRBV6-5 and TRBJ2-3; no clear D gene. V lost 0 bases, J lost 1 base, and 8 bases lay in between. The CDR3 is 15 amino acids. Germline V gives CDR1 MNHEY, CDR2 SVGAGI.

The V and J genes are TRBV4-1 and TRBJ2-3, with TRBD2 identical over 10 bases. The CDR3 is made up of 17 amino acids. Germline CDR1 is MGHRA and CDR2 is YSYEKL. Trimming took 0 bases from V and 4 from J; bases not matched to a gene: 7. The CDR3 loop reads CASSQDRGTSAPDTQYF. The CDR3 region has the DNA TGCGCCAGCAGCCAAGATAGGGGGACTAGCGCTCCAGATACGCAGTATTTT.

Note on this clone: This sample also contains other DNA sequences that code for the same CDR3. This chain joins TRBV29-1 and TRBJ2-3; D call uncertain. CDR1 is SQVTM and CDR2 is ANQGSEA in the germline V gene. Trimming pared 2 bases from V and 6 bases from J, leaving 6 bases between. The CDR3 loop spans 11 amino acids. The CDR3 sequence is CSVESGDTQYF. CDR3 nucleotide sequence: TGCAGCGTTGAATCCGGGGATACGCAGTATTTT.

The chain uses TRBV28 and TRBJ1-1; the D is unclear. This CDR3 comprises 15 residues. Trimming removed 3 bases at V and 0 bases at J, with 11 bases between. From germline, CDR1 is MDHEN and CDR2 SYDVKM. CDR3 coding DNA: TGTGCCAGCAGTTTTGGAGGCCTCATGAACACTGAAGCTTTCTTT. Protein: CASSFGGLMNTEAFF.

This chain joins TRBV10-1 and TRBJ2-1, with 7 nucleotides matching TRBD2. V was clipped by 4 bases and J by 3 bases; unmatched bases: 6. The CDR3 covers 15 residues. Germline V gives CDR1 WNHNN, CDR2 SYGVQD (reference sequence). The CDR3 loop is CASSGVGGIYNEQFF. The CDR3 region has the DNA TGCGCCAGCAGTGGGGTCGGGGGGATCTACAATGAGCAGTTCTTC.

This chain uses TRBV28 with TRBJ1-4; TRBD1 aligns across 7 bases. In germline, CDR1 is MDHEN, CDR2 SYDVKM. V was clipped by 6 bases and J by 8 bases; unmatched bases: 9. The CDR3 has 14 residues. CDR3 sequence (DNA): TGTGCCAGCAGCCTCACAGGGGTCAAGGAAAAACTGTTTTTT. Its translation: CASSLTGVKEKLFF.

For this clone: Other DNA sequences from this sample encode an identical CDR3 as well. This rearrangement joins TRBV18 to TRBJ1-3, with D hard to call. The germline V gene has CDR1 KGHSH and CDR2 LQKENI. V dropped 3 bases and J dropped 4 bases, with 10 bases sitting between them. This CDR3 has 14 amino acids. CDR3 sequence (DNA): TGTGCCAGCTCACCTTCCGGTTCGGGAAACACCATATATTTT. Its protein product is CASSPSGSGNTIYF. Drawing the rest from reference TRBV18 and TRBJ1-3, the complete variable domain is NAGVMQNPRHLVRRRGQEARLRCSPMKGHSHVYWYRQLPEEGLKFMVYLQKENIIDESGMPKERFSAEFPKEGPSILRIQQVVRGDSAAYFCASSPSGSGNTIYFGEGSWLTVV.

Concerning this clone itself: In the same sample, other DNA sequences code for this CDR3. The rearrangement links TRBV5-1 to TRBJ2-7; D possibly corresponds to TRBD2 (6 bases). Germline V gives CDR1 SGHRS, CDR2 YFSETQ. The CDR3 is made up of 12 amino acids. The ends were cut back, 4 bases at V and 4 bases at J, with 9 bases in the middle. The CDR3: CASSAGGYEQYF. CDR3 coding DNA: TGCGCCAGCAGCGCTGGGGGGTACGAGCAGTACTTC.

The gene calls are TRBV30 and TRBJ1-2; D not resolved. CDR3 length equals 14 residues. CDR1 and CDR2 (germline): GTSNPN, SVGIG (reference sequence). V was shortened by 1 base and J by 6 bases, with 15 bases between the two germline ends. The CDR3 here is CAWSAIPGPDGYTF. CDR3 nucleotide sequence: TGTGCCTGGAGTGCAATCCCCGGGCCGGATGGCTACACCTTC.

The rearrangement uses TRBV12-2 and TRBJ2-1; the table calls TRBD2, which could not be checked here. TRBV12-2 is an annotated pseudogene. The CDR3 runs to 16 residues. The CDR3 bases are TGTGCAAGTCGCGCACTCGGACTAGCGGGAGGATTTGAGCAGTTCTTC. This gives the protein CASRALGLAGGFEQFF.

The CDR3 loop is CASSSNPGRGNYGYTF. The DNA for the CDR3 is TGTGCCAGCAGTTCAAATCCCGGCAGGGGCAACTATGGCTACACCTTC. This rearrangement joins TRBV27 to TRBJ1-2; D is perhaps TRBD1 (6 bases). Trimming removed 4 bases from V and 2 bases from J, with 17 bases in between. CDR3 length: 16 residues. Germline assignment: CDR1 MNHEY and CDR2 SMNVEV (reference sequence).